Listed below are T cell receptor beta chains from one sample, sequenced in a study of T cell changes during pregnancy in multiple sclerosis. Here immunoSEQ multiplex PCR was the method, and the copy in TCRdb shows in-frame clones only, minus some. In the table there are about 87,000 clones, about 93% of which are singletons. This sample comprised peripheral blood, obtained in the third trimester of pregnancy. The receptors were sampled from a female donor in good health, enrolled as a control in a pregnancy study. The CDR3 runs from the conserved cysteine through the conserved F or W. A D gene is named only where the DNA matches it firmly. Clone size, where shown, is once, few, many, or a class for clones that have expanded.

size: .
D: .
J: TRBJ2-5
V: TRBV2
DNA: TGTGCCAGCATACTAGGTGGAGAGACCCAGTACTTC
CDR3: CASILGGETQYF

size: .
D: .
J: TRBJ2-1
V: TRBV6-5
DNA: TGTGCCAGCAGTTACCTTAGTAGCAATGAGCAGTTCTTC
CDR3: CASSYLSSNEQFF

size: once
D: .
J: TRBJ2-7
V: TRBV29-1
DNA: TGCAGCGTTGAAGATCGACAGACCTACGAGCAGTACTTC
CDR3: CSVEDRQTYEQYF

size: .
D: TRBD2
J: TRBJ2-7
V: TRBV7-2
DNA: TGTGCCAGCAGCCCCTCCCCGGGACTAGCGGGAGGTCACGAGCAGTACTTC
CDR3: CASSPSPGLAGGHEQYF

size: .
D: .
J: TRBJ2-7
V: TRBV10-3
DNA: TGTGCCATCAGAAGAGAGCCTTATGCCTACGAGCAGTACTTC
CDR3: CAIRREPYAYEQYF

size: .
D: TRBD2
J: TRBJ2-1
V: TRBV7-9
DNA: TGTGCCAGCAGCCAGGGACTAGCGGGGGGAAGCTCCTACAATGAGCAGTTCTTC
CDR3: CASSQGLAGGSSYNEQFF

size: .
D: TRBD1
J: TRBJ2-3
V: TRBV10-3
DNA: TGTGCCATCAGGGGGGACAGGGATCCAGATACGCAGTATTTT
CDR3: CAIRGDRDPDTQYF

size: .
D: .
J: TRBJ2-7
V: TRBV28
DNA: TGTGCCAGCAGTTTATTTAGGGGGGAGCAGTACTTC
CDR3: CASSLFRGEQYF

size: .
D: TRBD2
J: TRBJ2-7
V: TRBV6-1
DNA: TGTGCCAGCAGTGGCCTGGCCTCGACTAGCGGGGGATCCTACGAGCAGTACTTC
CDR3: CASSGLASTSGGSYEQYF

size: .
D: .
J: TRBJ2-5
V: TRBV28
DNA: TGTGCCAGCAGTTTAACCCCGACCAGGGCCAAGGAGACCCAGTACTTC
CDR3: CASSLTPTRAKETQYF

size: .
D: TRBD1
J: TRBJ1-3
V: TRBV7-2
DNA: TGTGCCAGCAGCCGCGGACAGGGCGGTGGAAACACCATATATTTT
CDR3: CASSRGQGGGNTIYF

size: .
D: .
J: TRBJ2-3
V: TRBV4-1
DNA: TGCGCCAGCAGCCAGTTTGCGGATACGCAGTATTTT
CDR3: CASSQFADTQYF

size: .
D: TRBD1
J: TRBJ2-7
V: TRBV7-9
DNA: TGTGCCAGCAGCGCGGGCAGGGGGCGGCAGTACTTC
CDR3: CASSAGRGRQYF

size: .
D: .
J: TRBJ2-7
V: TRBV27
DNA: TGTGCCAGCAGCTCAATACCCGGGGAGCAGTACTTC
CDR3: CASSSIPGEQYF

size: .
D: .
J: TRBJ2-7
V: TRBV6-1
DNA: TGTGCCAGCAGTGAATATCAGGACTACGAGCAGTACTTC
CDR3: CASSEYQDYEQYF

size: once
D: .
J: TRBJ2-1
V: TRBV7-6
DNA: TGTGCCAGCAGTTCAGGGGCGACGAATAACAATGAGCAGTTCTTC
CDR3: CASSSGATNNNEQFF

size: .
D: .
J: TRBJ1-2
V: TRBV9
DNA: TGTGCCAGCAGCGCGGGAGGGAGGGGGAGTGGAGGCTACACCTTC
CDR3: CASSAGGRGSGGYTF

size: once
D: TRBD1
J: TRBJ2-7
V: TRBV28
DNA: TGTGCCAGCAGTATTCACAAGGGACAGGGTATTTACGAGCAGTACTTC
CDR3: CASSIHKGQGIYEQYF

size: .
D: TRBD2
J: TRBJ2-2
V: TRBV5-1
DNA: TGCGCCAGCAGCTTGGATGAGACTAGCAGGAACACCGGGGAGCTGTTTTTT
CDR3: CASSLDETSRNTGELFF

size: once
D: .
J: TRBJ1-5
V: TRBV27
DNA: TGTGCCAGCAGTTTAAGCGCTAGCGGGCTAGGTCAGCCCCAGCATTTT
CDR3: CASSLSASGLGQPQHF

size: .
D: TRBD1
J: TRBJ1-3
V: TRBV5-1
DNA: TGCGCCAGCAGCCCCTATCCCCCCGGGACAGGGGGACTTCCGTACCCCGGCCACACCATATATTTT
CDR3: CASSPYPPGTGGLPYPGHTIYF

size: .
D: .
J: TRBJ2-7
V: TRBV29-1
DNA: TGCAGCGTTGAAGTGGCCGACTACGAGCAGTACTTC
CDR3: CSVEVADYEQYF

size: .
D: TRBD1
J: TRBJ2-7
V: TRBV7-8
DNA: TGTGCCAGCAGCTCCCTGGGGGGACAGGGCTACGAGCAGTACTTC
CDR3: CASSSLGGQGYEQYF

size: .
D: .
J: TRBJ2-7
V: TRBV5-1
DNA: TGCGCCAGCAGCTTCAGGACTTTCCCCCCCGAGCAGTACTTC
CDR3: CASSFRTFPPEQYF

size: .
D: .
J: TRBJ2-2
V: TRBV6-5
DNA: TGTGCCAGCAGTTATGGGGGCTTCGGGGAGCTGTTTTTT
CDR3: CASSYGGFGELFF

size: .
D: .
J: TRBJ2-2
V: TRBV7-9
DNA: TGTGCCAGCAGCTTAGTGGGGGCTAGTACCGGGGAGCTGTTTTTT
CDR3: CASSLVGASTGELFF

size: .
D: TRBD1
J: TRBJ2-1
V: TRBV6-6
DNA: TGTGCCAGCAGTTATACGGGACAGGGGAATCATGAGCAGTTCTTC
CDR3: CASSYTGQGNHEQFF

size: .
D: .
J: TRBJ1-2
V: TRBV2
DNA: TGTGCCAGCAGTCAGAAGGAGGGATCTTCCTATGGCTACACCTTC
CDR3: CASSQKEGSSYGYTF

size: .
D: .
J: TRBJ2-7
V: TRBV11-2
DNA: TGTGCCAGCAGCCCCGACTATTTTGGGTACGAGCAGTACTTC
CDR3: CASSPDYFGYEQYF

size: .
D: TRBD1
J: TRBJ2-7
V: TRBV18
DNA: TGTGCCAGCTCCCTAATACGGGACAGGGGACACTACGAGCAGTACTTC
CDR3: CASSLIRDRGHYEQYF

size: .
D: TRBD2
J: TRBJ2-7
V: TRBV15
DNA: TGTGCCACCAGCGGCCTAGGGACTAGCGGGAAGGGCGAGCAGTACTTC
CDR3: CATSGLGTSGKGEQYF

size: .
D: TRBD1
J: TRBJ2-7
V: TRBV10-3
DNA: TGTGCCATCAGGTTGCAGGGGACAGGGACCTACGAGCAGTACTTC
CDR3: CAIRLQGTGTYEQYF

size: .
D: TRBD1
J: TRBJ2-1
V: TRBV5-4
DNA: TGTGCCAGCAGCAAGGACAGGGTTGAGCAGTTCTTC
CDR3: CASSKDRVEQFF

size: .
D: TRBD2
J: TRBJ2-1
V: TRBV6-5
DNA: TGTGCCAGCAGTTACCACCTAGCGGGAGCTTGGTTCTTC
CDR3: CASSYHLAGAWFF

size: .
D: .
J: TRBJ1-2
V: TRBV27
DNA: TGTGCCAGCAGTTTATACGCAGGGTCAACTAACTATGGCTACACCTTC
CDR3: CASSLYAGSTNYGYTF

size: once
D: .
J: TRBJ2-3
V: TRBV27
DNA: TGTGCCAGCAGTGAGGTACTCAGATTTGGCACAGATACGCAGTATTTT
CDR3: CASSEVLRFGTDTQYF

size: .
D: TRBD2
J: TRBJ2-3
V: TRBV7-9
DNA: TGTGCCAGCAGCCCGGCTAGCGGACACACAGATACGCAGTATTTT
CDR3: CASSPASGHTDTQYF

size: .
D: .
J: TRBJ2-7
V: TRBV6-6
DNA: TGTGCCAGCAGTTCCCCCGCACGAACAGGGACCGAGCAGTACTTC
CDR3: CASSSPARTGTEQYF

size: .
D: .
J: TRBJ2-2
V: TRBV29-1
DNA: TGCAGCGTTGAAGGGGGCGGCGGGGAGCTGTTTTTT
CDR3: CSVEGGGGELFF

size: .
D: .
J: TRBJ1-5
V: TRBV6-5
DNA: TGTGCCAGCAGCCAAAACAGGTATAATCAGCCCCAGCATTTT
CDR3: CASSQNRYNQPQHF

size: .
D: .
J: TRBJ2-7
V: TRBV11-2
DNA: TGTGCCAGCAGCACAGGAAACTCCTACGAGCAGTACTTC
CDR3: CASSTGNSYEQYF